One and the same sample provided the 11 T cell receptor beta chains below, sequenced in a study of blood T cell repertoires in COVID-19. The assay was immunoSEQ multiplex PCR, and TCRdb's table has in-frame clones only and misses some. This table has approximately 230,000 clones, 86% appearing once. Sequenced sample: PBMCs or T cells enriched from blood (not recorded which). Receptor source: a man aged 18 to 29 who had recovered from COVID-19.

Regarding this clone: Other DNA sequences in this specimen translate into the identical CDR3. The chain employs TRBV12-3 or TRBV12-4 and TRBJ1-1, with a weak D call TRBD1 (5 bases). Trimming removed 3 bases at V and 4 bases at J, with 9 bases between. There are 13 residues in the CDR3. The CDR3 spells CASSLAGGTEAFF. CDR3 coding DNA: TGTGCCAGCAGTTTGGCGGGGGGCACTGAAGCTTTCTTT.

The rearrangement links TRBV7-9 to TRBJ1-3; D gene uncertain. Trimming removed 5 bases from V and 4 bases from J, with 12 bases in between. CDR3 length: 14 residues. Looked up from germline, CDR1 is SEHNR and CDR2 is FQNEAQ (reference sequence). CDR3 bases: TGTGCCAGCAGCCGAGCCTCTGAAGGAAACACCATATATTTT. Amino acids: CASSRASEGNTIYF.

This clone was found once. The chain uses TRBV19 and TRBJ1-1; 7 bases line up with TRBD1. The V gene end was trimmed by 6 bases and the J gene end by 0 bases; junction bases not matched to a gene: 7. The CDR3 covers 15 residues. Per the germline V gene, CDR1 is LNHDA and CDR2 is SQIVND (reference sequence). This chain's CDR3 is CASRADRIMNTEAFF. In nucleotides, the CDR3 is TGTGCCAGTAGGGCGGACAGGATTATGAACACTGAAGCTTTCTTT.

The genes are TRBV7-3 and TRBJ2-7; TRBD2 aligns across 8 bases. The germline V gene encodes CDR1 SGHTA and CDR2 FQGTGA. CDR3 length: 14 amino acids. V lost 1 base to trimming and J lost 12 bases; unmatched junction nucleotides: 11. The CDR3 loop is CASSLMLAGGSWYF. The CDR3 coding sequence is TGTGCCAGCAGCTTAATGCTAGCGGGTGGCAGTTGGTACTTC.

V is TRBV2 and J is TRBJ1-1, with 9 bases that match TRBD1. Germline lookup yields CDR1 SNHLY and CDR2 FYNNEI. The J segment lost 5 bases and the V segment lost 4 bases, leaving 5 bases of the junction unmatched. The CDR3 has 14 amino acids. The CDR3 DNA follows: TGTGCCAGCAGTGGAGGACAGGGGCGGACTGAAGCTTTCTTT. Protein product: CASSGGQGRTEAFF.

The chain combines TRBV19 with TRBJ2-5, with D unclear. The CDR3 consists of 15 residues. Germline loops: CDR1 LNHDA, CDR2 SQIVND (reference sequence). The V gene lost 1 base and the J gene lost 1 base, with 10 bases spanning the gap. CDR3 sequence (DNA): TGTGCCAGTAGTATAGCAGATGGTACCCAAGAGACCCAGTACTTC. Its translation is CASSIADGTQETQYF.

J is TRBJ1-3 and V is TRBV2; unclear D gene. CDR1 SNHLY and CDR2 FYNNEI come from the germline V gene. Trimming stripped 4 bases from V and 0 bases from J, with 10 bases between. The CDR3 consists of 15 residues. CDR3 sequence: CASSVGHTSGNTIYF. The CDR3 bases are TGTGCCAGCAGTGTTGGCCACACCTCTGGAAACACCATATATTTT.

The chain employs TRBV10-1 and TRBJ2-5, with 9 nucleotides matching TRBD2. The germline V gene has CDR1 WNHNN and CDR2 SYGVQD (reference sequence). Trimming at V came to 3 bases and at J to 7 bases, leaving 6 bases not matched to a gene. The CDR3 totals 14 residues. This chain's CDR3 is CASSEAGGPGTQYF. The DNA of the CDR3 is TGCGCCAGCAGTGAAGCGGGAGGTCCAGGGACCCAGTACTTC.

The chain couples TRBV9 to TRBJ1-2; TRBD1 agrees at 8 bases. Germline V gene sequence: CDR1 SGDLS, CDR2 YYNGEE. Losses at the gene ends were 4 bases for V and 0 bases for J; bases not matched to a gene: 8. The CDR3 sequence is 16 residues long. Here the CDR3 DNA reads TGTGCCAGCAGCTATGGGACAGGCAAAGCTAACTATGGCTACACCTTC. Protein sequence: CASSYGTGKANYGYTF.

CDR3 nucleotides: TGCGCCAGCAGCCCGCAAACAGGGGGCACTGAAGCTTTCTTT. This sequence encodes CASSPQTGGTEAFF. V usage is TRBV5-1 and J usage is TRBJ1-1, with 8 bases matching TRBD1. CDR3 size: 14 residues. Trimming removed 4 bases from V and 4 bases from J; junction bases left unmatched: 6. Germline CDR1 is SGHRS and CDR2 is YFSETQ.

This clone is a singleton in its sample. The V call is TRBV5-1, the J call TRBJ2-7, with D perhaps TRBD2 (6 bases). Trimming left V 2 bases short and J 3 bases short, with 15 bases between. The germline gives CDR1 SGHRS, CDR2 YFSETQ. The CDR3 is 15 amino acids. CDR3 DNA sequence: TGCGCCAGCAGCTTAGACGGGACTCCCCTCTACGAGCAGTACTTC. As protein: CASSLDGTPLYEQYF.